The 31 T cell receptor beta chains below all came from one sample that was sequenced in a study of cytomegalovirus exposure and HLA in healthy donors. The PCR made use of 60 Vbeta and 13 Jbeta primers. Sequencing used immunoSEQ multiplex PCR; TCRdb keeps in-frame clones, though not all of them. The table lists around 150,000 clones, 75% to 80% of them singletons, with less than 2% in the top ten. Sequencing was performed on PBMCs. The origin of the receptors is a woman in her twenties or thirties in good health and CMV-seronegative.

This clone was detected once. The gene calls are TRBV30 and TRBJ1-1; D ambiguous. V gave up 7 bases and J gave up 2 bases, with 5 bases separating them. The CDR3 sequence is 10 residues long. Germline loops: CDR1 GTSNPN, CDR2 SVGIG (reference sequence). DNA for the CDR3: TGTGCCTTACTAAACACTGAAGCTTTCTTT. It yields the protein CALLNTEAFF.

CDR3 residues: CASSLAVGTTPRPAFF. CDR3 bases: TGCGCCAGCAGCTTGGCGGTTGGGACAACCCCGCGACCAGCTTTCTTT. V is TRBV5-1 and J is TRBJ1-1, with a weak D call TRBD1 (6 bases). Germline-derived CDR1 and CDR2 are SGHRS and YFSETQ. Trimming pared 0 bases from V and 10 bases from J, leaving 22 bases between. The CDR3 sequence is 16 residues long.

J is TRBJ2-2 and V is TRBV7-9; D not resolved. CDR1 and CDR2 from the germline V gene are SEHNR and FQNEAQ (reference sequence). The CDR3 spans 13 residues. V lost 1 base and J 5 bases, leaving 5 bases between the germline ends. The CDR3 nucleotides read TGTGCCAGCAGCTTAGGAGGTACCGGGGAGCTGTTTTTT. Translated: CASSLGGTGELFF.

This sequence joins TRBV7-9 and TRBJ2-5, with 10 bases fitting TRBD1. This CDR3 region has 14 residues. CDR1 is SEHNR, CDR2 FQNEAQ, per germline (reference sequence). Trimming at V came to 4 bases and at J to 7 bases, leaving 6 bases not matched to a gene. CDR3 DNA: TGTGCCAGCAGCTCAGATCGGGACAGGGGGACCCAGTACTTC. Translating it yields CASSSDRDRGTQYF.

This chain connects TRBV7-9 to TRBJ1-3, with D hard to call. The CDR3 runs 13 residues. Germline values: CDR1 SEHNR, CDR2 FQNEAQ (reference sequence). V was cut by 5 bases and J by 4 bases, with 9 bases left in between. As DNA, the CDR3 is TGTGCCAGCAGCCAAAGGAGAGGAAACACCATATATTTT. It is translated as CASSQRRGNTIYF. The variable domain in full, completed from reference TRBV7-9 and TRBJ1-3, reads DTGVSQNPRHKITKRGQNVTFRCDPISEHNRLYWYRQTLGQGPEFLTYFQNEAQLEKSRLLSDRFSAERPKGSFSTLEIQRTEQGDSAMYLCASSQRRGNTIYFGEGSWLTVV.

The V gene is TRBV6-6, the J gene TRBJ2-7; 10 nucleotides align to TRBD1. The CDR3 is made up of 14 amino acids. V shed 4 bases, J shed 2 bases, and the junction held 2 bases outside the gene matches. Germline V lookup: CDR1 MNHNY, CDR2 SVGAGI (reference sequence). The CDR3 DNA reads TGTGCCAGCAGTTGGGACAGGGGCACCTACGAGCAGTACTTC. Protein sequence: CASSWDRGTYEQYF.

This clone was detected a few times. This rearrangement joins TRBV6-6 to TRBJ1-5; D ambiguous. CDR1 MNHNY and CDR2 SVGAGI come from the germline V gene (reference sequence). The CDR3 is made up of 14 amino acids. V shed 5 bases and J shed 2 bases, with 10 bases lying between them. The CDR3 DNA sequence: TGTGCCAGCAGTACTTCTGGTGGCAATCAGCCCCAGCATTTT. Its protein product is CASSTSGGNQPQHF.

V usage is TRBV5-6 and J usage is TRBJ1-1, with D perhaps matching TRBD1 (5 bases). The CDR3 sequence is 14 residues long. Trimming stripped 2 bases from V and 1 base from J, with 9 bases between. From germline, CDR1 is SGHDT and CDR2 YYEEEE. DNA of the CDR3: TGTGCCAGCAGCTTTGGACATCCGAACACTGAAGCTTTCTTT. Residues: CASSFGHPNTEAFF.

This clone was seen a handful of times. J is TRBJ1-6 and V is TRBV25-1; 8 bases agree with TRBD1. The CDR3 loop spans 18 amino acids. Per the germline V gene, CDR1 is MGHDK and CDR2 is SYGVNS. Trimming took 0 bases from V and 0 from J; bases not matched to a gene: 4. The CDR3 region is CASSEYRDRSSYNSPLHF. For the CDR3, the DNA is TGTGCCAGCAGTGAATACCGGGACAGGAGCTCCTATAATTCACCCCTCCACTTT. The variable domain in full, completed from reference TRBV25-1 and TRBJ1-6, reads EADIYQTPRYLVIGTGKKITLECSQTMGHDKMYWYQQDPGMELHLIHYSYGVNSTEKGDLSSESTVSRIRTEHFPLTLESARPSHTSQYLCASSEYRDRSSYNSPLHFGNGTRLTVT.

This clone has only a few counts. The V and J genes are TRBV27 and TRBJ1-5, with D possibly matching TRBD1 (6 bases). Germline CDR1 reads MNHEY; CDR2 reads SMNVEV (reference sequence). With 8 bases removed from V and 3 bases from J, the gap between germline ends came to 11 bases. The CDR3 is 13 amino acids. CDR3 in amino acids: CASRTGINQPQHF. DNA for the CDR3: TGTGCCAGCCGAACAGGGATCAATCAGCCCCAGCATTTT.

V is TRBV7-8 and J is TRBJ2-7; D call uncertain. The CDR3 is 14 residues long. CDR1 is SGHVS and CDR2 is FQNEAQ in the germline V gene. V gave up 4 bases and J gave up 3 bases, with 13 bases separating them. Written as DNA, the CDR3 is TGTGCCAGCAGCTCGGAAGAGACGGGCTACGAGCAGTACTTC. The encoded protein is CASSSEETGYEQYF.

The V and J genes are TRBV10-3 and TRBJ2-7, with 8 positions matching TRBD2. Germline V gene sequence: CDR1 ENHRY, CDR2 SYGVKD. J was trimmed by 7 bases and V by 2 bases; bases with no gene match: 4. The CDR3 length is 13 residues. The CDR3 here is CAISERGLVEQYF. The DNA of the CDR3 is TGTGCCATCAGTGAGCGGGGACTAGTAGAGCAGTACTTC.

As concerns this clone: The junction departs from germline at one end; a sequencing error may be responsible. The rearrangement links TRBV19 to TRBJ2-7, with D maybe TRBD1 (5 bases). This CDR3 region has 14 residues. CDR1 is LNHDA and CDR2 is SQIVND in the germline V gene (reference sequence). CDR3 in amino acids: CASTATDRAYEQYF. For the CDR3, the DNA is TGTGCCAGTACCGCAACAGACAGAGCCTACGAGCAGTACTTT.

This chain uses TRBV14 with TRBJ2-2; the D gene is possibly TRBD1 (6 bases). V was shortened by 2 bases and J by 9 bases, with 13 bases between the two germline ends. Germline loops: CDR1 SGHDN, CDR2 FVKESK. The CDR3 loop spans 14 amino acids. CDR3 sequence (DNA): TGTGCCAGCAGCCAAATTGGGGGCGGCAGGGAGCTGTTTTTT. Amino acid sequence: CASSQIGGGRELFF.

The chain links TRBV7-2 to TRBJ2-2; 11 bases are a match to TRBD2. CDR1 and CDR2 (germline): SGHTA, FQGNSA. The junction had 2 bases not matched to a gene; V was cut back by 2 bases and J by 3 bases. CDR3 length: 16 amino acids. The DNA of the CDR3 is TGTGCCAGCAGCTTACTAGCGGGGGGCGACACCGGGGAGCTGTTTTTT. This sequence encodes CASSLLAGGDTGELFF.

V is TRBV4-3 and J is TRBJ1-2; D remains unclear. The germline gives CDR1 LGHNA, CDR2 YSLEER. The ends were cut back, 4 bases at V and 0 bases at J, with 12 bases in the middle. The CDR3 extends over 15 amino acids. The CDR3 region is CASSRAEMSNYGYTF. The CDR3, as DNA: TGCGCCAGCAGCCGCGCGGAGATGTCTAACTATGGCTACACCTTC.

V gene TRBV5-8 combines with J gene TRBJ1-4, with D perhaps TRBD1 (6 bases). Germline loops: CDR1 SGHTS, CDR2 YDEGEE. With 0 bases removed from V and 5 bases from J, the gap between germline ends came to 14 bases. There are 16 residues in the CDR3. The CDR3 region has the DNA TGTGCCAGCAGCTTGGGGCAGGGGAACCTAAATGAAAAACTGTTTTTT. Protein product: CASSLGQGNLNEKLFF.

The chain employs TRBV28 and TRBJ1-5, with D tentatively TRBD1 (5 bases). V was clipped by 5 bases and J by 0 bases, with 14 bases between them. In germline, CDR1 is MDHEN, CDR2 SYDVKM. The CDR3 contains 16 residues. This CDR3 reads CASSSTGPYSNQPQHF. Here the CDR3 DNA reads TGTGCCAGCAGTAGCACAGGACCCTATAGCAATCAGCCCCAGCATTTT.

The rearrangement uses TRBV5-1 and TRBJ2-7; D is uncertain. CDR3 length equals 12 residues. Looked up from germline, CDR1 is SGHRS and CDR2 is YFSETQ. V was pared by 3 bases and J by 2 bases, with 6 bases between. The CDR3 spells CASSSDTYEQYF. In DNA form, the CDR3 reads TGCGCCAGCAGCTCTGACACCTACGAGCAGTACTTC.

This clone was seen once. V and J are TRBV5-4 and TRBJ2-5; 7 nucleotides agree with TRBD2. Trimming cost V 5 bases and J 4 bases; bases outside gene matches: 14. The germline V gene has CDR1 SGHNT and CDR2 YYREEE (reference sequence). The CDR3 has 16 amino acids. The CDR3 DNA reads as TGTGCCAGCAGTCCAGGACAAGGGAGGGGTGGAGAGACCCAGTACTTC. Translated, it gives CASSPGQGRGGETQYF.

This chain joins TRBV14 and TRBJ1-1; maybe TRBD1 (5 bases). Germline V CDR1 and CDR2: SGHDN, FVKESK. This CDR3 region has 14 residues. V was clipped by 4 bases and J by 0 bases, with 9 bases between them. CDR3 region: CASSLAGMNTEAFF. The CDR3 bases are TGTGCCAGCAGCCTGGCAGGGATGAACACTGAAGCTTTCTTT.

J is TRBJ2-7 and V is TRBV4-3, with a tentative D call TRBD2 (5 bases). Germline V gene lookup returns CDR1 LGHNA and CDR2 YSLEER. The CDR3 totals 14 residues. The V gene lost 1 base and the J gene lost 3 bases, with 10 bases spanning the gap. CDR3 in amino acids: CASSQVTGFYEQYF. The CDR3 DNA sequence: TGCGCCAGCAGCCAAGTCACGGGATTCTACGAGCAGTACTTC.

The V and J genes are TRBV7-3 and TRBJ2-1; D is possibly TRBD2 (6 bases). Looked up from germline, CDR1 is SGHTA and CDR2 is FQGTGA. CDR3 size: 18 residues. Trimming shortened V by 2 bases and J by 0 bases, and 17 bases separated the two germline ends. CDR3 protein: CASSLWRGLRDSYNEQFF. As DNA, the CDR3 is TGTGCCAGCAGCTTATGGAGGGGCCTTCGAGACTCCTACAATGAGCAGTTCTTC.

The CDR3 is CASSLAADRVHGYTF. CDR3 DNA: TGCGCCAGCAGCTTGGCAGCCGACAGGGTACATGGCTACACCTTC. This rearrangement joins TRBV5-1 to TRBJ1-2; 7 bases line up with TRBD1. Per germline, CDR1 SGHRS and CDR2 YFSETQ. The trim removed 0 bases at V and 6 bases at J, leaving 8 bases unmatched. The CDR3 spans 15 residues.

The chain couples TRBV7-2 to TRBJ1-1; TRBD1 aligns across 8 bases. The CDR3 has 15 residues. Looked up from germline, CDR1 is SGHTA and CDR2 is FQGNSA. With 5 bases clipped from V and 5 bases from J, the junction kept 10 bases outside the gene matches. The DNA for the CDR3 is TGTGCCAGCAGCCCCCGACAGGGGATCGGGACTGAAGCTTTCTTT. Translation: CASSPRQGIGTEAFF.

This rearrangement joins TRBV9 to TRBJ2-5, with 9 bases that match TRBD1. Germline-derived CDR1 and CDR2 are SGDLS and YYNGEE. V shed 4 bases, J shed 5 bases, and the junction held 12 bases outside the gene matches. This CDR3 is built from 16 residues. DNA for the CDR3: TGTGCCAGCAGCCCCCTGGGGGACAGGGCGTGGGAGACCCAGTACTTC. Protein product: CASSPLGDRAWETQYF.

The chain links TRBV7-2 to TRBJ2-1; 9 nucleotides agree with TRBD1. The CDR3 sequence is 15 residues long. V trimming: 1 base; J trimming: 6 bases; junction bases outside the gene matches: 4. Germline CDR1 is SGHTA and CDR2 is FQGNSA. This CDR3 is CASSLGTGVFNEQFF. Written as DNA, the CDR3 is TGTGCCAGCAGCTTAGGGACAGGGGTATTCAATGAGCAGTTCTTC.

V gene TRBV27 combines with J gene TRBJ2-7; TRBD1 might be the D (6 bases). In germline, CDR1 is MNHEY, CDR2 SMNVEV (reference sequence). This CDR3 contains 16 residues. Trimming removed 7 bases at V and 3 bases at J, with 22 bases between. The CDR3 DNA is TGTGCCAGCAATGATCCGGACAGTAAGGTATACTACGAGCAGTACTTC. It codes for CASNDPDSKVYYEQYF.

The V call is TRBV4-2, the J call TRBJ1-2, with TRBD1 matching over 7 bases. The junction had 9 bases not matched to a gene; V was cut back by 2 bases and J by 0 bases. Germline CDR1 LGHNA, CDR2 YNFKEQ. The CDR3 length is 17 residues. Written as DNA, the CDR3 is TGTGCCAGCAGCCAACCTACAGGGGCGGCGGCTAACTATGGCTACACCTTC. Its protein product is CASSQPTGAAANYGYTF.

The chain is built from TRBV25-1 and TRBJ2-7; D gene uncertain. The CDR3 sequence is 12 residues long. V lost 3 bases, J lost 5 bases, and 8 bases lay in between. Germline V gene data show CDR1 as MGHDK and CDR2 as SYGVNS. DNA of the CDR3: TGTGCCAGCAGTGATTTAGTTCACGAGCAGTACTTC. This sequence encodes CASSDLVHEQYF.

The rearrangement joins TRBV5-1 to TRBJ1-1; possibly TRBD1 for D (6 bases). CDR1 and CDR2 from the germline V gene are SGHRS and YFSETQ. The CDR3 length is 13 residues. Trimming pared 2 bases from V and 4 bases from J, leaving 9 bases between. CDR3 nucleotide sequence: TGCGCCAGCAGCTTTTCAGGGGCCACTGAAGCTTTCTTT. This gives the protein CASSFSGATEAFF.